Below are 27 T cell receptor beta chains sequenced from a single sample in a study of response to subunit inactivated influenza vaccine. TCRdb re-called the RT-PCR reads through MiXCR, storing one row per CDR3 protein. The sample holds just under 550,000 distinct CDR3 sequences, under 30% seen once. These same records also appear under a second study, on T cells expressing NK-cell markers. This second study notes: The cDNA for TCR beta came from 5'RACE template switching with UMIs.

The specimen comprised CD4+ T cells sorted from PBMCs, sampled roughly 12 days after vaccination. These receptors all stem from a man aged 45-65 years who received an inactivated influenza vaccine.

The chain uses TRBV5-1 and TRBJ1-2; 7 nucleotides match TRBD1. The CDR3 has 17 amino acids. J gave up 4 bases and V 4 bases, and 16 bases lay outside the gene matches. Germline assignment: CDR1 SGHRS and CDR2 YFSETQ. CDR3 amino acids: CASSPGSGQVKGYGYTF. For the CDR3, the DNA is TGCGCCAGCAGCCCCGGGAGCGGACAGGTTAAGGGCTATGGCTACACCTTC.

This rearrangement joins TRBV5-1 to TRBJ2-1, with a possible D match to TRBD2 (6 bases). With 3 bases removed from V and 7 bases from J, the gap between germline ends came to 8 bases. Germline CDR1 reads SGHRS; CDR2 reads YFSETQ. This CDR3 has 12 amino acids. The CDR3 is CASSWEENEQFF. The DNA of the CDR3 is TGCGCCAGCAGCTGGGAGGAAAATGAGCAGTTCTTC. Based on the CDR3 plus reference TRBV5-1 and TRBJ2-1, the full variable domain is KAGVTQTPRYLIKTRGQQVTLSCSPISGHRSVSWYQQTPGQGLQFLFEYFSETQRNKGNFPGRFSGRQFSNSRSEMNVSTLELGDSALYLCASSWEENEQFFGPGTRLTVL.

This clonotype appeared a few times. This sequence joins TRBV10-3 and TRBJ2-2; D is possibly TRBD1 (6 bases). CDR3 size: 15 residues. Germline CDR1 and CDR2: ENHRY and SYGVKD. The ends were cut back, 6 bases at V and 4 bases at J, with 15 bases in the middle. The CDR3 region is CAIRTRRGSTGELFF. In DNA form, the CDR3 reads TGTGCCATCAGAACACGCAGGGGTTCCACCGGGGAGCTGTTTTTT.

The rearrangement joins TRBV12-3 or TRBV12-4 to TRBJ1-1; D gene unclear. The CDR3 spans 14 residues. Trimming stripped 5 bases from V and 4 bases from J, with 14 bases between. CDR3 region: CASSPDVKGTEAFF. The CDR3, as DNA: TGTGCCAGCAGTCCTGATGTAAAAGGCACTGAAGCTTTCTTT.

The sample holds many counts of this clonotype. The J gene is TRBJ2-2, the V gene TRBV12-3 or TRBV12-4; D gene ambiguous. The ends were cut back, 4 bases at V and 6 bases at J, with 18 bases in the middle. The CDR3 length is 16 residues. The CDR3 DNA reads TGTGCCAGCAGTTCCTTGGCGGCAGTAGGTTCCGGGGAGCTGTTTTTT. Its translation is CASSSLAAVGSGELFF.

The chain recombines TRBV7-9 with TRBJ1-1, with D tentatively TRBD1 (6 bases). Between the trimmed V and J ends, which lost 5 bases and 5 bases, there was a span of 12 bases. The CDR3 runs to 13 residues. Germline CDR1 SEHNR, CDR2 FQNEAQ (reference sequence). The CDR3 region has the DNA TGTGCCAGCAGCCTAACGCAGGGGACTGAAGCTTTCTTT. Its translation: CASSLTQGTEAFF.

This rearrangement joins TRBV11-2 to TRBJ2-7; possibly TRBD2 for D (5 bases). The CDR3 has 15 residues. Germline assignment: CDR1 SGHAT and CDR2 FQNNGV. Trimming removed 4 bases at V and 6 bases at J, with 19 bases between. The CDR3 here is CASSSTRIGSVEQYF. Written as DNA, the CDR3 is TGTGCCAGCAGCTCCACTAGGATCGGGTCGGTCGAGCAGTACTTC.

This clonotype was recorded a few times. The rearrangement uses TRBV7-3 and TRBJ2-7, with TRBD1 matching 9 bases. The junction had 7 bases not matched to a gene; V was cut back by 4 bases and J by 6 bases. The CDR3 is 14 residues long. The germline V gene has CDR1 SGHTA and CDR2 FQGTGA. CDR3 sequence reads: CASSYSGTGFEQYF. DNA of the CDR3: TGTGCCAGCAGCTATTCCGGGACAGGGTTCGAGCAGTACTTC.

There are a few counts of this clonotype. This chain links TRBV14 with TRBJ2-5; TRBD1 matches 8 bases. The V and J ends lost 7 bases and 5 bases, in that order; junction bases with no gene match: 6. The germline CDR1 and CDR2 sequences are SGHDN and FVKESK. CDR3 size: 13 residues. This CDR3 is CASTQGAFETQYF. The CDR3 DNA sequence: TGTGCCAGCACGCAGGGGGCATTTGAGACCCAGTACTTC.

The chain recombines TRBV6-1 with TRBJ1-1; D call uncertain. The V end was cut by 6 bases, the J end by 0 bases, with 17 bases between. This CDR3 is built from 16 residues. CDR1 is MNHNS, CDR2 SASEGT, per germline. The CDR3 region has the DNA TGTGCCAGCAGGAGTGTCCCCAACCACATGAACACTGAAGCTTTCTTT. Amino acids: CASRSVPNHMNTEAFF.

To note about this clonotype: A junction boundary mismatches the germline segment, possibly from a read error. This sequence joins TRBV29-1 and TRBJ2-6, with no clear D. Germline loops: CDR1 SQVTM, CDR2 ANQGSEA. The CDR3 loop spans 12 amino acids. In DNA form, the CDR3 reads TGCAGCGTGAACTCTCGGGCCAACGTCCTGTCTTTC. The encoded protein is CSVNSRANVLSF.

The chain employs TRBV6-1 and TRBJ2-3; TRBD1 matches 8 bases. The CDR3 length is 15 residues. Per the germline V gene, CDR1 is MNHNS and CDR2 is SASEGT. J was trimmed by 2 bases and V by 6 bases; bases with no gene match: 7. As DNA, the CDR3 is TGTGCCAGCAGGGACAGGGTGTGGGTCACAGATACGCAGTATTTT. The encoded protein is CASRDRVWVTDTQYF.

Concerning this clonotype itself: Germline is not matched at one junction end, which may reflect a read error. The rearrangement links TRBV12-3 or TRBV12-4 to TRBJ2-2, with D perhaps being TRBD1 or TRBD2 (5 bases each). CDR3 length: 14 residues. CDR3 amino acids: CASSLGTTVGKLFF. The CDR3 bases are TGTGCCAGCAGTTTAGGGACAACGGTCGGGAAGCTGTTTTTT.

The genes are TRBV18 and TRBJ2-5; D gene uncertain. This CDR3 contains 14 residues. Germline CDR1 is KGHSH and CDR2 is LQKENI. V was clipped by 1 base and J by 4 bases, with 10 bases between them. Written as DNA, the CDR3 is TGTGCCAGCTCACCACAGGCAGACCGAGAGACCCAGTACTTC. Translation: CASSPQADRETQYF.

This clonotype was counted a single time. The chain joins TRBV5-1 to TRBJ2-1; TRBD2 matches at 13 bases. V lost 3 bases to trimming and J lost 7 bases; unmatched junction nucleotides: 4. This CDR3 has 15 residues. From germline, CDR1 is SGHRS and CDR2 YFSETQ. The chain's CDR3 is CASSSGTSGNNEQFF. For the CDR3, the DNA is TGCGCCAGCAGCTCCGGGACTAGCGGGAATAATGAGCAGTTCTTC.

This clonotype has a handful of counts. The rearrangement joins TRBV5-5 to TRBJ2-6; D is undetermined. The V gene lost 1 base and the J gene lost 4 bases, with 12 bases spanning the gap. In germline, CDR1 is SGHKS, CDR2 YYEKEE (reference sequence). The CDR3 spans 16 residues. CDR3 sequence: CASSLSNRAGANVLTF. CDR3 sequence (DNA): TGTGCCAGCAGCTTGTCAAATCGGGCGGGGGCCAACGTCCTGACTTTC.

This clonotype appeared a few times. The V and J genes are TRBV4-3 and TRBJ1-4; possibly TRBD1 for D (5 bases). The CDR3 length is 14 residues. Deletions cut 2 bases from V and 6 bases from J, with 10 bases between. The germline gives CDR1 LGHNA, CDR2 YSLEER. For the CDR3, the DNA is TGCGCCAGCAGCCAACGCAGGGAAGATGAAAAACTGTTTTTT. Translating gives CASSQRREDEKLFF.

This chain connects TRBV20-1 to TRBJ2-1; 9 bases align to TRBD2. The CDR3 consists of 16 residues. With 3 bases clipped from V and 3 bases from J, the junction kept 9 bases outside the gene matches. Germline assignment: CDR1 DFQATT and CDR2 SNEGSKA (reference sequence). The CDR3 spells CSASRPSGAVYNEQFF. In DNA, the CDR3 is TGCAGTGCTAGTCGACCTAGCGGGGCGGTCTACAATGAGCAGTTCTTC.

The chain carries TRBV3-1 and TRBJ2-7; 13 positions agree with TRBD2. Germline V gene lookup returns CDR1 LGHDT and CDR2 YNNKEL (reference sequence). J gave up 5 bases and V 4 bases, and 17 bases lay outside the gene matches. The CDR3 is 19 amino acids. CDR3 loop: CASSPNLPGLAGLPHEQYF. The CDR3 DNA is TGTGCCAGCAGCCCGAACCTACCGGGACTAGCGGGACTACCCCACGAGCAGTACTTC.

The chain carries TRBV6-5 and TRBJ2-7; TRBD1 matches 10 bases. The V segment lost 4 bases and the J segment 2 bases; nucleotides outside the gene matches: 8. The CDR3 contains 16 residues. Germline CDR1 is MNHEY and CDR2 is SVGAGI. The CDR3 spells CASSSFRDRGTYEQYF. The CDR3 nucleotides are TGTGCCAGCAGTTCTTTCCGGGACAGGGGCACCTACGAGCAGTACTTC.

The chain joins TRBV7-9 to TRBJ1-1; no definite D call. The germline V gene encodes CDR1 SEHNR and CDR2 FQNEAQ (reference sequence). This CDR3 contains 14 residues. V was shortened by 1 base and J by 2 bases, with 8 bases between the two germline ends. The CDR3, as DNA: TGTGCCAGCAGCTTAGGTTTCACCAACACTGAAGCTTTCTTT. It encodes CASSLGFTNTEAFF.

A few counts support this clonotype. The gene calls are TRBV20-1 and TRBJ2-5, with D unclear. V was clipped by 5 bases and J by 7 bases, with 17 bases between them. CDR3 length equals 13 residues. Per the germline V gene, CDR1 is DFQATT and CDR2 is SNEGSKA (reference sequence). The CDR3 bases are TGCAGTGCTCATGGACGGCATGCAGGGACCCAGTACTTC. This sequence encodes CSAHGRHAGTQYF.

The chain uses TRBV27 and TRBJ1-5; D perhaps matches TRBD1 (6 bases). The germline gives CDR1 MNHEY, CDR2 SMNVEV (reference sequence). With 0 bases removed from V and 7 bases from J, the gap between germline ends came to 13 bases. The CDR3 length is 15 residues. The CDR3 is CASSLSGAGRQPQHF. DNA for the CDR3: TGTGCCAGCAGTTTATCGGGGGCAGGGAGACAGCCCCAGCATTTT.

This clonotype was detected a few times. CDR3: CAISVRQGEETQYF. Written as DNA, the CDR3 is TGTGCCATCAGTGTAAGACAGGGAGAAGAGACCCAGTACTTC. The chain links TRBV10-3 to TRBJ2-5; 7 bases map to TRBD1. With V trimmed by 4 bases and J by 3 bases, 5 bases remained unmatched. This CDR3 comprises 14 residues. Germline V CDR1 and CDR2: ENHRY, SYGVKD.

The chain joins TRBV9 to TRBJ2-1; 8 nucleotides match TRBD2. Per the germline V gene, CDR1 is SGDLS and CDR2 is YYNGEE. The CDR3 totals 15 residues. The V segment lost 1 base and the J segment 3 bases; nucleotides outside the gene matches: 3. The DNA for the CDR3 is TGTGCCAGCAGCGTAACCGGGACTAGCTACAATGAGCAGTTCTTC. It yields the protein CASSVTGTSYNEQFF. Full variable domain (remainder filled in from reference TRBV9 and TRBJ2-1): DSGVTQTPKHLITATGQRVTLRCSPRSGDLSVYWYQQSLDQGLQFLIQYYNGEERAKGNILERFSAQQFPDLHSELNLSSLELGDSALYFCASSVTGTSYNEQFFGPGTRLTVL.

This clonotype was seen a few times. In DNA form, the CDR3 reads TGTGCCAGCGCAATAGGGGATACGCAGTATTTT. This translates into CASAIGDTQYF. The chain recombines TRBV6-2 or TRBV6-3 with TRBJ2-3; no reliable D call. V lost 8 bases, J lost 6 bases, and 9 bases lay in between. The germline gives CDR1 MNHEY, CDR2 SVGEGT. The CDR3 totals 11 residues.

The gene calls are TRBV9 and TRBJ2-1; D is perhaps TRBD2 (5 bases). This CDR3 has 15 residues. Germline V gene sequence: CDR1 SGDLS, CDR2 YYNGEE. V lost 4 bases and J lost 6, with 17 bases in between. The CDR3 bases are TGTGCCAGCAGCAAAGGTCAGTCGCGGGCCAATGAGCAGTTCTTC. Its translation: CASSKGQSRANEQFF.